The 28 T cell receptor beta chains listed next were all sequenced from one sample in a study of graft-versus-host responses after intestinal transplantation. TCRdb keeps only in-frame clones here, not all; method: immunoSEQ multiplex PCR. Among around 84,000 clones, around 86% were seen once, and the ten largest hold about a sixth. The antigens of these receptors remain unknown. The sample here was unstimulated CD8+ T cells sorted from spleen or lymph node cells, taken before intestinal transplant. These receptors all come from a human donor who received an intestinal transplant.

The rearrangement links TRBV9 to TRBJ2-2, with 9 bases aligning to TRBD2. The CDR3 covers 17 residues. The trim removed 0 bases at V and 5 bases at J, leaving 8 bases unmatched. Germline V gives CDR1 SGDLS, CDR2 YYNGEE. The CDR3 loop is CASSVGLAGIWTGELFF. Here the CDR3 DNA reads TGTGCCAGCAGCGTAGGCCTAGCGGGGATATGGACCGGGGAGCTGTTTTTT. The whole variable domain, remainder taken from reference TRBV9 and TRBJ2-2, is DSGVTQTPKHLITATGQRVTLRCSPRSGDLSVYWYQQSLDQGLQFLIQYYNGEERAKGNILERFSAQQFPDLHSELNLSSLELGDSALYFCASSVGLAGIWTGELFFGEGSRLTVL.

The chain links TRBV4-1 to TRBJ2-1; TRBD2 matches at 8 bases. V lost 1 base and J lost 7; bases outside the gene matches: 12. The CDR3 is 17 residues long. Germline CDR1 reads MGHRA; CDR2 reads YSYEKL. CDR3 in amino acids: CASSQAPGGGILNEQFF. CDR3 nucleotides: TGCGCCAGCAGCCAAGCTCCGGGGGGGGGCATTTTGAATGAGCAGTTCTTC.

This clone was seen a handful of times. The chain couples TRBV4-2 to TRBJ2-1, with unresolved D. The V gene lost 5 bases and the J gene lost 7 bases, with 6 bases spanning the gap. This CDR3 is built from 11 residues. Germline-derived CDR1 and CDR2 are LGHNA and YNFKEQ. CDR3 coding DNA: TGTGCCAGCAGCGCTATTAATGAGCAGTTCTTC. It encodes CASSAINEQFF.

CDR3 in amino acids: CASSGLQETQYF. CDR3 bases: TGTGCCAGCAGTGGACTGCAAGAGACCCAGTACTTC. V usage is TRBV2 and J usage is TRBJ2-5; unclear D gene. V was cut by 4 bases and J by 2 bases, with 5 bases left in between. The CDR3 runs to 12 residues. Germline CDR1 is SNHLY and CDR2 is FYNNEI.

The chain recombines TRBV19 with TRBJ2-1; D is unclear. The CDR3 loop spans 15 amino acids. From germline, CDR1 is LNHDA and CDR2 SQIVND (reference sequence). The V and J ends lost 3 bases and 6 bases respectively, with 15 bases between them. Written as DNA, the CDR3 is TGTGCCAGTAGTATTGGTAGCCCCCTTATCAATGAGCAGTTCTTC. It translates to CASSIGSPLINEQFF.

V usage is TRBV30 and J usage is TRBJ1-2; D is uncertain. The CDR3 runs to 14 residues. Trimming shortened V by 2 bases and J by 6 bases, and 16 bases separated the two germline ends. Germline V gene sequence: CDR1 GTSNPN, CDR2 SVGIG (reference sequence). CDR3 bases: TGTGCCTGGAGTCCCAACCCCACTACGGATGGCTACACCTTC. This encodes CAWSPNPTTDGYTF.

The rearrangement links TRBV5-6 to TRBJ1-3; weak D call: TRBD1 (5 bases). This CDR3 has 17 residues. Germline V gene lookup returns CDR1 SGHDT and CDR2 YYEEEE. With 4 bases removed from V and 0 bases from J, the gap between germline ends came to 17 bases. CDR3 region: CASSLSGTGSSGNTIYF. The CDR3 nucleotides are TGTGCCAGCAGCCTGTCCGGGACGGGGAGCTCTGGAAACACCATATATTTT.

The chain carries TRBV6-6 and TRBJ2-7, with D possibly being TRBD1 or TRBD2 (6 bases each). The CDR3 extends over 12 amino acids. CDR1 MNHNY and CDR2 SVGAGI come from the germline V gene (reference sequence). V lost 4 bases to trimming and J lost 6 bases, with 10 bases between them. In nucleotides, the CDR3 is TGTGCCAGCAGTTCGGGGGCCTCCGAGCAGTACTTC. As protein: CASSSGASEQYF.

This clone was seen just once. The chain couples TRBV18 to TRBJ2-5; D is perhaps TRBD2 (7 bases). The V gene lost 3 bases and the J gene lost 7 bases, with 15 bases spanning the gap. Germline V gene lookup returns CDR1 KGHSH and CDR2 LQKENI. The CDR3 loop spans 14 amino acids. The CDR3 coding sequence is TGTGCCAGCTCACCCCTACTAGGGGGGGGGACCCAGTACTTC. Its protein is CASSPLLGGGTQYF. Combining the CDR3 with reference TRBV18 and TRBJ2-5 gives the whole variable domain NAGVMQNPRHLVRRRGQEARLRCSPMKGHSHVYWYRQLPEEGLKFMVYLQKENIIDESGMPKERFSAEFPKEGPSILRIQQVVRGDSAAYFCASSPLLGGGTQYFGPGTRLLVL.

The table lists this clone with a count of one. This chain uses TRBV19 with TRBJ1-2; a weak D match, TRBD1 (6 bases). This CDR3 comprises 15 residues. The V and J ends lost 8 bases and 4 bases respectively, with 20 bases between them. Germline lookup yields CDR1 LNHDA and CDR2 SQIVND (reference sequence). The CDR3 DNA sequence: TGTGCCAGTGTCGGGGACGGGACAACCATCTATGGCTACACCTTC. It is translated as CASVGDGTTIYGYTF. The complete variable domain, with remaining parts taken from reference TRBV19 and TRBJ1-2, reads DGGITQSPKYLFRKEGQNVTLSCEQNLNHDAMYWYRQDPGQGLRLIYYSQIVNDFQKGDIAEGYSVSREKKESFPLTVTSAQKNPTAFYLCASVGDGTTIYGYTFGSGTRLTVV.

J is TRBJ2-5 and V is TRBV13; TRBD2 agrees at 8 bases. The CDR3 is made up of 14 amino acids. The V and J ends lost 1 base and 2 bases, in that order; junction bases with no gene match: 0. Germline V gives CDR1 PRHDT, CDR2 FYEKMQ (reference sequence). The chain's CDR3 is CASSLAGGQETQYF. The CDR3 DNA is TGTGCCAGCAGCTTAGCGGGAGGGCAAGAGACCCAGTACTTC.

This clone showed up just a few times. The chain uses TRBV6-5 and TRBJ2-5; 8 bases align to TRBD2. The CDR3 covers 15 residues. The V segment lost 2 bases and the J segment 5 bases; nucleotides outside the gene matches: 7. The V gene's germline CDR1 is MNHEY and CDR2 SVGAGI. In nucleotides, the CDR3 is TGTGCCAGCAGTTACGGAACGGGGGGGCTGGAGACCCAGTACTTC. This encodes CASSYGTGGLETQYF.

In nucleotides, the CDR3 is TGTGCCAGCAGCTTCTCCGAAGCCTACGAGCAGTACTTC. This gives the protein CASSFSEAYEQYF. The chain combines TRBV11-1 with TRBJ2-7; D call uncertain. The CDR3 loop spans 13 amino acids. Germline CDR1 SGHAT, CDR2 FQDESV (reference sequence). The V gene lost 3 bases and the J gene lost 2 bases, with 8 bases spanning the gap. Drawing the rest from reference TRBV11-1 and TRBJ2-7, the complete variable domain is EAEVAQSPRYKITEKSQAVAFWCDPISGHATLYWYRQILGQGPELLVQFQDESVVDDSQLPKDRFSAERLKGVDSTLKIQPAELGDSAMYLCASSFSEAYEQYFGPGTRLTVT.

The chain is built from TRBV6-5 and TRBJ2-2; tentative D call: TRBD1 (5 bases). The ends were cut back, 6 bases at V and 6 bases at J, with 11 bases in the middle. The CDR3 is made up of 13 amino acids. Germline CDR1 is MNHEY and CDR2 is SVGAGI. CDR3: CASSLGVAGELFF. DNA for the CDR3: TGTGCCAGCAGCCTAGGGGTGGCCGGGGAGCTGTTTTTT.

The chain uses TRBV7-6 and TRBJ2-6, with D perhaps TRBD2 (6 bases). CDR3 length equals 19 residues. CDR1 is SGHVS and CDR2 is FNYEAQ in the germline V gene. Trimming pared 2 bases from V and 0 bases from J, leaving 17 bases between. In DNA, the CDR3 is TGTGCCAGCAGCTTATTAGGTCTAGGGGAGGTCTCTGGGGCCAACGTCCTGACTTTC. It encodes CASSLLGLGEVSGANVLTF.

The CDR3 region has the DNA TGTGCCAGCAGCTACAGGCCCGGGGAGCTGTTTTTT. Its translation: CASSYRPGELFF. This sequence joins TRBV11-2 and TRBJ2-2, with D maybe TRBD1 (5 bases). The CDR3 spans 12 residues. The V and J ends lost 4 bases and 6 bases respectively, with 6 bases between them. Germline assignment: CDR1 SGHAT and CDR2 FQNNGV. Filled out from reference TRBV11-2 and TRBJ2-2, the complete variable domain reads EAGVAQSPRYKIIEKRQSVAFWCNPISGHATLYWYQQILGQGPKLLIQFQNNGVVDDSQLPKDRFSAERLKGVDSTLKIQPAKLEDSAVYLCASSYRPGELFFGEGSRLTVL.

The chain links TRBV9 to TRBJ1-1; 9 bases are shared with TRBD1. The CDR3 runs to 14 residues. Germline V lookup: CDR1 SGDLS, CDR2 YYNGEE. V was pared by 2 bases and J by 1 base, with 0 bases of the junction left unmatched. DNA of the CDR3: TGTGCCAGCAGCGTGGACAGGGGGAACACTGAAGCTTTCTTT. Translated: CASSVDRGNTEAFF. The complete variable domain, with remaining parts taken from reference TRBV9 and TRBJ1-1, reads DSGVTQTPKHLITATGQRVTLRCSPRSGDLSVYWYQQSLDQGLQFLIQYYNGEERAKGNILERFSAQQFPDLHSELNLSSLELGDSALYFCASSVDRGNTEAFFGQGTRLTVV.

The count of this clone is one. The gene calls are TRBV19 and TRBJ1-5, with a possible D match to TRBD1 (5 bases). V gave up 2 bases and J gave up 1 base, with 21 bases separating them. Germline CDR1 reads LNHDA; CDR2 reads SQIVND (reference sequence). The CDR3 consists of 19 residues. The CDR3 protein is CASSITPPFGRGSNQPQHF. In DNA, the CDR3 is TGTGCCAGTAGTATAACGCCTCCTTTTGGAAGGGGAAGCAATCAGCCCCAGCATTTT.

The chain has TRBV5-4 and TRBJ2-5; D gene ambiguous. The CDR3 has 12 amino acids. CDR1 is SGHNT and CDR2 is YYREEE in the germline V gene (reference sequence). Trimming stripped 4 bases from V and 3 bases from J, with 7 bases between. The CDR3 DNA follows: TGTGCCAGCAGCCTTTTCGAAGAGACCCAGTACTTC. It specifies CASSLFEETQYF. The whole variable domain, remainder taken from reference TRBV5-4 and TRBJ2-5, is ETGVTQSPTHLIKTRGQQVTLRCSSQSGHNTVSWYQQALGQGPQFIFQYYREEENGRGNFPPRFSGLQFPNYSSELNVNALELDDSALYLCASSLFEETQYFGPGTRLLVL.

V gene TRBV5-4 combines with J gene TRBJ2-7; tentative D call: TRBD2 (7 bases). The CDR3 extends over 14 amino acids. The germline gives CDR1 SGHNT, CDR2 YYREEE (reference sequence). V lost 1 base to trimming and J lost 6 bases, with 14 bases between them. This CDR3 is CASSLPWGGGEQYF. The DNA for the CDR3 is TGTGCCAGCAGCTTGCCGTGGGGGGGCGGCGAGCAGTACTTC.

This clone was detected a few times. The chain links TRBV4-1 to TRBJ2-1; weak D call: TRBD2 (7 bases). With 3 bases removed from V and 12 bases from J, the gap between germline ends came to 21 bases. The germline gives CDR1 MGHRA, CDR2 YSYEKL. The CDR3 sequence is 15 residues long. The CDR3 reads CASSHPLGGGHGQFF. The CDR3 DNA is TGCGCCAGCAGCCACCCCCTGGGGGGGGGCCACGGGCAGTTCTTC.

This chain uses TRBV6-6 with TRBJ2-5, with D maybe TRBD2 (5 bases). CDR3 length equals 14 residues. V gave up 8 bases and J gave up 2 bases, with 15 bases separating them. The germline CDR1 and CDR2 sequences are MNHNY and SVGAGI (reference sequence). The CDR3 DNA sequence: TGTGCCAGCGCGGGCCTTGGAAGACAAGAGACCCAGTACTTC. This codes for CASAGLGRQETQYF.

The rearrangement uses TRBV7-6 and TRBJ2-1; no firm D call. Between the trimmed V and J ends, which lost 5 bases and 1 base, there was a span of 6 bases. This CDR3 spans 13 amino acids. Germline assignment: CDR1 SGHVS and CDR2 FNYEAQ. The CDR3 nucleotides are TGTGCCAGCAGCCTGGGGTCCTACAATGAGCAGTTCTTC. Encoded protein: CASSLGSYNEQFF. Variable domain in full (rest from reference TRBV7-6 and TRBJ2-1): GAGVSQSPRYKVTKRGQDVALRCDPISGHVSLYWYRQALGQGPEFLTYFNYEAQQDKSGLPNDRFSAERPEGSISTLTIQRTEQRDSAMYRCASSLGSYNEQFFGPGTRLTVL.

In its sample, this clone was seen once. The CDR3 DNA follows: TGCGCCAGCAGTTGGACCTTTTCCTCCTCCTACGAGCAGTACTTC. Protein product: CASSWTFSSSYEQYF. The chain employs TRBV5-1 and TRBJ2-7, with unresolved D. This CDR3 is built from 15 residues. Looked up from germline, CDR1 is SGHRS and CDR2 is YFSETQ. V was pared by 5 bases and J by 0 bases, with 15 bases between.

This clone came up once. The V and J genes are TRBV5-4 and TRBJ2-7; a weak D match, TRBD1 (6 bases). V was cut by 7 bases and J by 1 base, with 12 bases left in between. The germline gives CDR1 SGHNT, CDR2 YYREEE (reference sequence). The CDR3 length is 13 residues. The CDR3 reads CASGRQDSYEQYF. CDR3 coding DNA: TGTGCCAGCGGCCGACAGGATTCCTACGAGCAGTACTTC.

The gene calls are TRBV19 and TRBJ2-5; 9 bases agree with TRBD1. The DNA matches TRBJ2-7 better at its end, which makes the J call doubtful. CDR1 is LNHDA, CDR2 SQIVND, per germline (reference sequence). The CDR3 has 14 amino acids. The CDR3 DNA reads TGTGCCAGTCGACCGGGACAGGGAGCCTACGAGCAGTACTTC. Translated: CASRPGQGAYEQYF.

The chain has TRBV5-1 and TRBJ2-5; the match to TRBD1 covers 7 bases. Losses at the gene ends were 4 bases for V and 4 bases for J; bases not matched to a gene: 13. The germline CDR1 and CDR2 sequences are SGHRS and YFSETQ. The CDR3 consists of 16 residues. The DNA of the CDR3 is TGCGCCAGCAGCATGGGACAGCCCTTGGTCGGAGAGACCCAGTACTTC. Translation gives CASSMGQPLVGETQYF.

The V gene is TRBV6-1, the J gene TRBJ1-2; D ambiguous. Trimming stripped 3 bases from V and 0 bases from J, with 17 bases between. The CDR3 runs to 17 residues. From germline, CDR1 is MNHNS and CDR2 SASEGT. The DNA for the CDR3 is TGTGCCAGCAGTGACATCGGCGGACTGTTAGCTAACTATGGCTACACCTTC. Protein: CASSDIGGLLANYGYTF.